One sample yielded the 23 T cell receptor beta chains listed below, sequenced in a study of cytomegalovirus exposure and HLA in healthy donors. Amplification used 60 Vbeta primers and 13 Jbeta primers. Some clones are missing from TCRdb's copy, which holds only in-frame ones; the method was immunoSEQ multiplex PCR. The sample contains around 210,000 clones, roughly four fifths of which appear only once. Sequenced: PBMCs. These receptors were obtained from a woman aged 40 to 50 in good health and CMV-seronegative.

This rearrangement joins TRBV6-1 to TRBJ1-5; D not resolved. Germline V CDR1 and CDR2: MNHNS, SASEGT. The CDR3 totals 14 residues. Deletions cut 2 bases from V and 1 base from J, with 6 bases between. CDR3 sequence reads: CASSELNSNQPQHF. The DNA for the CDR3 is TGTGCCAGCAGTGAACTAAACAGCAATCAGCCCCAGCATTTT.

The J gene is TRBJ2-6, the V gene TRBV19; 14 nucleotides agree with TRBD2. J lost 2 bases, V lost 5 bases, and 11 bases had no gene match. From germline, CDR1 is LNHDA and CDR2 SQIVND (reference sequence). The length of the CDR3 is 20 residues. CDR3 loop: CASSPGWGLAGVPGANVLTF. CDR3 nucleotides: TGTGCCAGTAGTCCCGGATGGGGACTAGCGGGAGTACCTGGGGCCAACGTCCTGACTTTC.

The J gene is TRBJ1-6, the V gene TRBV2; 11 bases are a match to TRBD1. This CDR3 is built from 15 residues. V was pared by 6 bases and J by 7 bases, with 5 bases of the junction left unmatched. The germline CDR1 and CDR2 sequences are SNHLY and FYNNEI. CDR3 in DNA: TGTGCCAGCAGCGGACAGGGGGCGCAAAATTCACCCCTCCACTTT. It codes for CASSGQGAQNSPLHF.

This chain uses TRBV6-5 with TRBJ2-7, with 8 bases identical to TRBD2. Germline V gene data show CDR1 as MNHEY and CDR2 as SVGAGI. This CDR3 is 15 amino acids long. V was pared by 8 bases and J by 0 bases, with 9 bases of the junction left unmatched. CDR3: CASSPRGGGSYEQYF. CDR3 DNA: TGTGCCAGCTCCCCCCGGGGGGGTGGCTCCTACGAGCAGTACTTC.

This chain joins TRBV7-9 and TRBJ1-4; possible D gene TRBD1, 6 bases. There are 15 residues in the CDR3. The germline V gene encodes CDR1 SEHNR and CDR2 FQNEAQ (reference sequence). The V end lost 5 bases, the J end lost 7 bases, and 17 bases lay between the germline ends. As DNA, the CDR3 is TGTGCCAGCAGCACCACAGACAGGTTAACTGAAAAACTGTTTTTT. Translation gives CASSTTDRLTEKLFF.

The chain joins TRBV19 to TRBJ2-3; no firm D call. Between the trimmed V and J ends, which lost 5 bases and 6 bases, there was a span of 12 bases. The germline CDR1 and CDR2 sequences are LNHDA and SQIVND (reference sequence). The CDR3 spans 13 residues. The CDR3 protein is CASSDKRRDTQYF. The CDR3, as DNA: TGTGCCAGTAGTGACAAGAGACGGGATACGCAGTATTTT.

The chain couples TRBV6-4 to TRBJ2-2, with D unclear. This CDR3 contains 15 residues. Trimming took off 5 bases at V and 2 bases at J, with 12 bases between the two ends. Germline values: CDR1 MRHNA, CDR2 SNTAGT. Here the CDR3 DNA reads TGTGCCAGCAGTACCACAGAGATCAACACCGGGGAGCTGTTTTTT. This sequence encodes CASSTTEINTGELFF.

The chain couples TRBV19 to TRBJ2-7, with a weak D call TRBD1 (5 bases). The V end was cut by 3 bases, the J end by 0 bases, with 9 bases between. This CDR3 is 14 amino acids long. CDR1 and CDR2 from the germline V gene are LNHDA and SQIVND (reference sequence). The CDR3 DNA is TGTGCCAGTAGTATGGGGCCCCTCTCCTACGAGCAGTACTTC. Translation: CASSMGPLSYEQYF.

This chain uses TRBV5-1 with TRBJ2-2; D gene ambiguous. V was trimmed by 4 bases and J by 1 base, leaving 11 bases between them. Germline CDR1 and CDR2: SGHRS and YFSETQ. The CDR3 consists of 15 residues. The CDR3 sequence: CASSPTAGNTGELFF. CDR3 nucleotide sequence: TGCGCCAGCAGCCCTACAGCAGGGAACACCGGGGAGCTGTTTTTT.

This chain uses TRBV7-2 with TRBJ2-7; the match to TRBD2 covers 8 bases. The junction had 6 bases not matched to a gene; V was cut back by 5 bases and J by 0 bases. CDR1 and CDR2 from the germline V gene are SGHTA and FQGNSA. The CDR3 covers 15 residues. The CDR3 sequence is CASSVTSGLSYEQYF. CDR3 nucleotide sequence: TGTGCCAGCAGCGTCACTAGCGGACTCTCCTACGAGCAGTACTTC.

The V call is TRBV12-5, the J call TRBJ2-7; a weak D match, TRBD1 (5 bases). The length of the CDR3 is 17 residues. The germline gives CDR1 LGHNT, CDR2 FRNRAP. Between the trimmed V and J ends, which lost 0 bases and 3 bases, there was a span of 18 bases. In DNA form, the CDR3 reads TGTGCTAGTGGTTTGGTACTTGGGTCAGGCAGGGACTACGAGCAGTACTTC. Residues: CASGLVLGSGRDYEQYF.

This chain connects TRBV5-6 to TRBJ2-1; tentatively, D is TRBD1 (6 bases). CDR1 and CDR2 from the germline V gene are SGHDT and YYEEEE. The V end was cut by 1 base, the J end by 8 bases, with 10 bases between. The CDR3 runs to 13 residues. The CDR3 region is CASSLRGSDEQFF. CDR3 nucleotides: TGTGCCAGCAGCTTGAGGGGGAGCGATGAGCAGTTCTTC.

This clone has a handful of counts. This chain links TRBV10-1 with TRBJ2-1; 7 bases are a match to TRBD2. V gave up 0 bases and J gave up 5 bases; unmatched junction bases: 1. Per the germline V gene, CDR1 is WNHNN and CDR2 is SYGVQD (reference sequence). This CDR3 region has 14 residues. CDR3 residues: CASSESGTNNEQFF. CDR3 bases: TGCGCCAGCAGTGAGTCGGGGACTAACAATGAGCAGTTCTTC.

The J gene is TRBJ2-7, the V gene TRBV23-1; D possibly corresponds to TRBD1 (5 bases). TRBV23-1 is identified as an open reading frame with a role that is uncertain. The germline V and J ends were trimmed by 3 bases and 2 bases, with 8 bases remaining between them. The CDR3 length is 13 residues. CDR3 amino acids: CASSHTGAYEQYF. The CDR3 bases are TGCGCCAGCAGTCATACAGGAGCCTACGAGCAGTACTTC.

V gene TRBV19 combines with J gene TRBJ2-7; a weak D match, TRBD2 (5 bases). Trimming removed 5 bases from V and 5 bases from J, with 16 bases in between. The CDR3 runs to 14 residues. The germline V gene encodes CDR1 LNHDA and CDR2 SQIVND (reference sequence). CDR3 sequence (DNA): TGTGCCAGTAGTCCGACCCCCCTAGCTGACGAGCAGTACTTC. Its translation is CASSPTPLADEQYF.

This chain connects TRBV2 to TRBJ2-1, with TRBD1 matching 9 bases. CDR3 size: 19 residues. Trimming removed 8 bases from V and 2 bases from J; junction bases left unmatched: 19. CDR1 and CDR2 from the germline V gene are SNHLY and FYNNEI. The DNA of the CDR3 is TGTGCCAGCCACTACGGGACAGGGCCTATTCAAAAGGCCTACAATGAGCAGTTCTTC. This sequence encodes CASHYGTGPIQKAYNEQFF.

The rearrangement joins TRBV27 to TRBJ1-2; 10 bases align to TRBD1. The germline gives CDR1 MNHEY, CDR2 SMNVEV (reference sequence). The V gene end was trimmed by 5 bases and the J gene end by 0 bases; junction bases not matched to a gene: 6. The CDR3 sequence is 16 residues long. The CDR3 DNA is TGTGCCAGCAGTACCCGGACAGGGGGGCCTAACTATGGCTACACCTTC. This sequence encodes CASSTRTGGPNYGYTF.

This clone was picked up one time. This rearrangement joins TRBV29-1 to TRBJ2-5; D uncertain. CDR3 size: 13 residues. The ends were cut back, 6 bases at V and 5 bases at J, with 16 bases in the middle. CDR1 and CDR2 from the germline V gene are SQVTM and ANQGSEA. The CDR3 sequence is CSVVRLVQETQYF. In DNA, the CDR3 is TGCAGCGTGGTCAGACTTGTCCAGGAGACCCAGTACTTC.

Comment on this clone: The same CDR3 also results from other DNA sequences found in this sample. The CDR3 nucleotides are TGTGCCAGCAGTTACTCACAGACAGGGGGAAGGGAGACCCAGTACTTC. Protein sequence: CASSYSQTGGRETQYF. This rearrangement joins TRBV6-5 to TRBJ2-5; the match to TRBD1 covers 9 bases. The ends lost 0 bases at V and 5 bases at J; junction bases unmatched: 7. The length of the CDR3 is 16 residues. CDR1 and CDR2 (germline): MNHEY, SVGAGI.

CDR3: CASSNPLDAFRAKNIQYF. The CDR3 nucleotides read TGTGCCAGTAGTAATCCCCTCGATGCTTTCAGGGCCAAAAACATTCAGTACTTC. The rearrangement links TRBV19 to TRBJ2-4, with D unresolved. Germline CDR1 and CDR2: LNHDA and SQIVND (reference sequence). The CDR3 loop spans 18 amino acids. The V end lost 4 bases, the J end lost 1 base, and 20 bases lay between the germline ends.

This clone was found a few times. This chain links TRBV5-6 with TRBJ1-1; D possibly corresponds to TRBD1 (5 bases). V was cut by 4 bases and J by 0 bases, with 16 bases left in between. Germline CDR1 is SGHDT and CDR2 is YYEEEE. The CDR3 has 16 amino acids. The chain's CDR3 is CASSPYTGTLNTEAFF. CDR3 in DNA: TGTGCCAGCAGCCCGTACACCGGGACTTTGAACACTGAAGCTTTCTTT.

The CDR3 bases are TGTGCCAGCAGTTTTCGGGGATATAACACTGAAGCTTTCTTT. The encoded protein is CASSFRGYNTEAFF. The chain carries TRBV28 and TRBJ1-1; no firm D call. Germline lookup yields CDR1 MDHEN and CDR2 SYDVKM. V shed 3 bases and J shed 2 bases, with 10 bases lying between them. CDR3 length equals 14 residues.

This chain uses TRBV11-3 with TRBJ2-3; no clear D gene. CDR3 length: 13 amino acids. V was cut by 4 bases and J by 2 bases, with 7 bases left in between. CDR1 and CDR2 from the germline V gene are SGHNT and YENEEA. Here the CDR3 reads CASSYYLTDTQYF. The CDR3 DNA reads TGTGCCAGCAGCTACTACCTCACAGATACGCAGTATTTT.